This T cell receptor beta chain was retrieved from a study of Graves' ophthalmopathy and Graves' hyperthyroidism. The authors amplified TCR beta CDR3 regions, and they did so from RNA transcripts for repertoire sequencing. RT-PCR in the first round used HTBI primers; a second-round multiplex PCR followed. Each CDR3 protein is one row after TCRdb ran MiXCR on the multiplex PCR reads. The sample records about 210,000 distinct CDR3 sequences, under 30% being singletons. Per germline, CDR1 ENHRY and CDR2 SYGVKD. V lost 8 bases, J lost 3 bases, and 16 bases lay in between. The CDR3 has 14 residues. The rearrangement joins TRBV10-3 to TRBJ1-2; D perhaps matches TRBD1 (5 bases). The sequenced sample consisted of peripheral blood. This TCR came from a man aged 45-65 years with Graves' ophthalmopathy. CDR3 sequence reads: CAIRGSGTDYGYTF. In DNA, the CDR3 is TGTGCCATCCGAGGGTCCGGGACGGACTATGGCTACACCTTC.